These 26 T cell receptor beta chains were all obtained from the same sample, sequenced in a study of T-cell memory formation after mild COVID-19. Each CDR3 protein gets one entry after TCRdb re-called the 5' RACE reads with MiXCR. The sample records some 110,000 distinct CDR3 sequences, 9.5% to 15% being singletons. The sample consisted of PBMCs or a T cell subset sorted from them (not recorded which). The receptors stem from an adult woman who had mild COVID-19 (a few samples of this study predate the infection). Cell type and time point are not known.

This clonotype has just a few counts. V usage is TRBV12-3 or TRBV12-4 and J usage is TRBJ1-1; 7 nucleotides align to TRBD1. This CDR3 is 15 amino acids long. V was clipped by 3 bases and J by 4 bases; unmatched bases: 8. CDR3: CASSFSTGASTEAFF. In DNA form, the CDR3 reads TGTGCCAGCAGTTTCTCCACAGGGGCCTCCACTGAAGCTTTCTTT.

The CDR3 DNA follows: TGTGCCAGCAGTTCAGAGACGGGGAATGGCTACACCTTC. As protein: CASSSETGNGYTF. The gene calls are TRBV12-3 or TRBV12-4 and TRBJ1-2; D gene ambiguous. The CDR3 contains 13 residues. Trimming took 4 bases from V and 6 from J, leaving 12 bases between them.

The V gene is TRBV7-2, the J gene TRBJ2-1, with 8 bases that match TRBD2. V lost 5 bases to trimming and J lost 6 bases; unmatched junction nucleotides: 9. This CDR3 is 15 amino acids long. Germline V gives CDR1 SGHTA, CDR2 FQGNSA. The CDR3 DNA follows: TGTGCCAGCAGCGAGAGCGGGAGTCCGAGCAATGAGCAGTTCTTC. Its translation: CASSESGSPSNEQFF.

This clonotype occurred a few times. The chain is built from TRBV2 and TRBJ2-7; D may be TRBD1 (5 bases). The V gene lost 7 bases and the J gene lost 4 bases, with 17 bases spanning the gap. Per germline, CDR1 SNHLY and CDR2 FYNNEI. The CDR3 covers 14 residues. The CDR3 coding sequence is TGTGCCAGCACCGAAAGACAGAGTTTATACGAGCAGTACTTC. It specifies CASTERQSLYEQYF.

This clonotype occurred a few times. The rearrangement uses TRBV6-5 and TRBJ2-6; 7 bases match TRBD2. Trimming took 6 bases from V and 2 from J; bases not matched to a gene: 4. Germline-derived CDR1 and CDR2 are MNHEY and SVGAGI. The CDR3 contains 15 residues. In nucleotides, the CDR3 is TGTGCCAGCAGCCCGCGGGGGACTGGGGCCAACGTCCTGACTTTC. Translation: CASSPRGTGANVLTF.

A note on this clonotype: Sequence at one end of the junction differs from germline and may be a read error. The chain uses TRBV5-1 and TRBJ2-7; 7 nucleotides match TRBD1. The CDR3 is 15 amino acids. CDR1 is SGHRS, CDR2 YFSETQ, per germline. The CDR3 spells CASILLRDSSYEQYF. CDR3 nucleotide sequence: TGCGCCAGCATCTTGCTCCGGGACAGCTCCTACGAGCAGTACTTC. Supplemented by reference TRBV5-1 and TRBJ2-7, the full variable domain reads KAGVTQTPRYLIKTRGQQVTLSCSPISGHRSVSWYQQTPGQGLQFLFEYFSETQRNKGNFPGRFSGRQFSNSRSEMNVSTLELGDSALYLCASILLRDSSYEQYFGPGTRLTVT.

This clonotype was picked up a small number of times. The chain couples TRBV12-3 or TRBV12-4 to TRBJ1-1, with D possibly being TRBD1 (6 bases). The CDR3 is 13 residues long. Trimming took off 4 bases at V and 1 base at J, with 7 bases between the two ends. This chain's CDR3 is CASSWDTNTEAFF. The CDR3, as DNA: TGTGCCAGCAGTTGGGACACGAACACTGAAGCTTTCTTT.

This clonotype has a handful of counts. The chain uses TRBV7-9 and TRBJ2-7, with D maybe TRBD2 (5 bases). V lost 5 bases and J 2 bases, leaving 13 bases between the germline ends. This CDR3 contains 14 residues. Germline CDR1 SEHNR, CDR2 FQNEAQ (reference sequence). This CDR3 reads CASSPGVSTYEQYF. The CDR3 region has the DNA TGTGCCAGCAGCCCCGGGGTATCAACCTACGAGCAGTACTTC.

The genes are TRBV5-1 and TRBJ2-2, with TRBD2 identical over 8 bases. The CDR3 extends over 17 amino acids. From germline, CDR1 is SGHRS and CDR2 YFSETQ. With V trimmed by 5 bases and J by 4 bases, 13 bases remained unmatched. This CDR3 reads CASSTNPYREGTGELFF. The CDR3 DNA reads as TGCGCCAGCAGTACCAATCCCTATCGGGAGGGCACCGGGGAGCTGTTTTTT.

This clonotype was recorded a few times. The chain has TRBV24-1 and TRBJ2-1; 9 bases map to TRBD2. V lost 3 bases, J lost 8 bases, and 4 bases stayed unmatched. The CDR3 loop spans 14 amino acids. Germline V lookup: CDR1 KGHDR, CDR2 SFDVKD. CDR3 residues: CATSDPRTSDEQFF. CDR3 sequence (DNA): TGTGCCACCAGTGATCCTCGGACTAGCGATGAGCAGTTCTTC.

This clonotype was recorded a few times. This chain connects TRBV5-1 to TRBJ2-2; a possible D gene is TRBD1 (6 bases). Germline V gives CDR1 SGHRS, CDR2 YFSETQ. Trimming took 4 bases from V and 3 from J, leaving 10 bases between them. CDR3 length: 14 residues. This CDR3 is CASSDDRYTGELFF. The CDR3 DNA reads as TGCGCCAGCAGCGACGACAGGTACACCGGGGAGCTGTTTTTT. Variable domain in full (rest from reference TRBV5-1 and TRBJ2-2): KAGVTQTPRYLIKTRGQQVTLSCSPISGHRSVSWYQQTPGQGLQFLFEYFSETQRNKGNFPGRFSGRQFSNSRSEMNVSTLELGDSALYLCASSDDRYTGELFFGEGSRLTVL.

The V call is TRBV12-3 or TRBV12-4, the J call TRBJ1-5; no definite D call. V was cut by 2 bases and J by 7 bases, with 9 bases left in between. The CDR3 is made up of 13 amino acids. CDR3 amino acids: CASSLIMGQPQHF. CDR3 nucleotide sequence: TGTGCCAGCAGTTTAATCATGGGGCAGCCCCAGCATTTT.

This clonotype was detected only a few times. At one of its ends the junction is not consistent with the germline gene, which may arise from a read error. The chain carries TRBV3-1 and TRBJ2-3; D gene unclear. Germline lookup yields CDR1 LGHDT and CDR2 YNNKEL (reference sequence). This CDR3 is 13 amino acids long. The chain's CDR3 is CASSQASTDTQYF. The DNA of the CDR3 is TGTGCCAGCAGCCAAGCCAGCACTGATACGCAGTATTTT.

This clonotype was counted between two and nine times. The chain combines TRBV18 with TRBJ2-7, with a possible D match to TRBD1 (5 bases). V shed 3 bases and J shed 2 bases, with 20 bases lying between them. Germline CDR1 KGHSH, CDR2 LQKENI. The CDR3 loop spans 17 amino acids. This chain's CDR3 is CASSPPWGSSPTYEQYF. CDR3 nucleotides: TGTGCCAGCTCACCGCCTTGGGGCAGCTCGCCTACCTACGAGCAGTACTTC.

The V call is TRBV7-8, the J call TRBJ2-7, with D perhaps TRBD1 (6 bases). V lost 1 base to trimming and J lost 6 bases, with 10 bases between them. The CDR3 totals 13 residues. Germline assignment: CDR1 SGHVS and CDR2 FQNEAQ. CDR3 in DNA: TGTGCCAGCAGCTTAGGTGGGGGCATCGAGCAGTACTTC. Its translation is CASSLGGGIEQYF.

This clonotype has more than one count but fewer than ten. This chain uses TRBV6-1 with TRBJ2-7, with 7 bases lining up with TRBD2. J lost 4 bases, V lost 1 base, and 10 bases had no gene match. CDR1 is MNHNS and CDR2 is SASEGT in the germline V gene. The CDR3 loop spans 16 amino acids. CDR3 coding DNA: TGTGCCAGCAGTGAAGGGAAGGGAGCGGGGTGGTACGAGCAGTACTTC. Its protein is CASSEGKGAGWYEQYF.

This clonotype was seen a few times. The genes are TRBV5-6 and TRBJ2-3; TRBD1 agrees at 7 bases. V shed 4 bases, J shed 6 bases, and the junction held 8 bases outside the gene matches. The CDR3 runs 14 residues. From germline, CDR1 is SGHDT and CDR2 YYEEEE. This chain's CDR3 is CASSLTGTRDTQYF. In DNA, the CDR3 is TGTGCCAGCAGCCTGACAGGGACCCGGGATACGCAGTATTTT.

This clonotype came up a few times. The DNA of the CDR3 is TGTGCCAGCAGTTTAGCCAGCGGGTTGACCTACGAGCAGTACTTC. This translates into CASSLASGLTYEQYF. This rearrangement joins TRBV6-2 or TRBV6-3 to TRBJ2-7, with D maybe TRBD2 (6 bases). This CDR3 contains 15 residues. Between the trimmed V and J ends, which lost 4 bases and 2 bases, there was a span of 15 bases. Germline loops: CDR1 MNHEY, CDR2 SVGEGT.

The J gene is TRBJ1-4, the V gene TRBV24-1, with TRBD1 identical over 7 bases. The CDR3 totals 15 residues. The V and J ends lost 4 bases and 5 bases, in that order; junction bases with no gene match: 6. The germline V gene has CDR1 KGHDR and CDR2 SFDVKD. CDR3 loop: CATSEERGQNEKLFF. The CDR3 DNA is TGTGCCACCAGTGAAGAAAGGGGGCAAAATGAAAAACTGTTTTTT.

The rearrangement joins TRBV4-1 to TRBJ1-5, with TRBD1 identical over 9 bases. The junction had 6 bases not matched to a gene; V was cut back by 3 bases and J by 6 bases. Germline CDR1 reads MGHRA; CDR2 reads YSYEKL. The CDR3 has 15 residues. The CDR3 DNA reads as TGCGCCAGCAGCCATCCGGGACAGGGCGGTCAGCCCCAGCATTTT. Translating it yields CASSHPGQGGQPQHF.

This clonotype has ten or more counts. The V gene is TRBV10-3, the J gene TRBJ1-1; unclear D gene. In germline, CDR1 is ENHRY, CDR2 SYGVKD. The CDR3 contains 12 residues. The V end lost 0 bases, the J end lost 6 bases, and 5 bases lay between the germline ends. Here the CDR3 DNA reads TGTGCCATCAGTGAGTCTCCCCCTGAAGCTTTCTTT. It codes for CAISESPPEAFF.

This clonotype was seen more than once but under ten times. The V and J genes are TRBV6-2 or TRBV6-3 and TRBJ2-7; TRBD1 matches at 11 bases. CDR3 length equals 14 residues. Germline trimming cut 5 bases from V and 1 base from J; bases unmatched to any gene: 1. Germline V lookup: CDR1 MNHEY, CDR2 SVGEGT. CDR3 loop: CASSGTGGSYEQYF. Written as DNA, the CDR3 is TGTGCCAGCAGTGGGACAGGGGGTTCCTACGAGCAGTACTTC.

The genes are TRBV20-1 and TRBJ1-3; 11 positions match TRBD1. Germline V gene lookup returns CDR1 DFQATT and CDR2 SNEGSKA (reference sequence). This CDR3 region has 15 residues. CDR3 sequence: CSAARTGGLGNTIYF. CDR3 coding DNA: TGCAGCGCCGCCAGGACAGGGGGCCTGGGAAACACCATATATTTT.

This clonotype was seen only a few times. The chain carries TRBV9 and TRBJ2-3; D gene uncertain. The germline V gene encodes CDR1 SGDLS and CDR2 YYNGEE. The CDR3 is 17 amino acids. V was cut by 4 bases and J by 0 bases, with 18 bases left in between. In nucleotides, the CDR3 is TGTGCCAGCAGCCCATCCCTAGGACCCTATAGCACAGATACGCAGTATTTT. This codes for CASSPSLGPYSTDTQYF.

The chain couples TRBV5-1 to TRBJ2-7; 7 bases line up with TRBD1. From germline, CDR1 is SGHRS and CDR2 YFSETQ. With V trimmed by 0 bases and J by 4 bases, 4 bases remained unmatched. The CDR3 is 14 amino acids. This CDR3 is CASSLDPGGYEQYF. The DNA for the CDR3 is TGCGCCAGCAGCTTGGATCCAGGGGGATACGAGCAGTACTTC.

This chain uses TRBV5-1 with TRBJ2-5; 7 bases align to TRBD1. The CDR3 extends over 14 amino acids. CDR1 is SGHRS and CDR2 is YFSETQ in the germline V gene. Losses at the gene ends were 4 bases for V and 1 base for J; bases not matched to a gene: 4. CDR3 nucleotides: TGCGCCAGCAGCCCGGGACAGAGCCAAGAGACCCAGTACTTC. Its translation is CASSPGQSQETQYF.